This T cell receptor (beta chain) was found in a study of CD8 T cells in Susac syndrome (dated by TCRdb to between 2018 and 2021). Describing the broader study: Whether CD8+ T cell activation and differentiation in Susac syndrome was antigen driven was tested using repertoire sequencing.

Peripheral blood CD8+ and CD4+ T cells from healthy donors, Susac syndrome patients and multiple sclerosis patients were profiled by high-throughput TCR beta sequencing. The multiple sclerosis controls were treatment-naive patients who had stable or active relapsing-remitting disease and met the revised McDonald criteria. Bulk CD8+ and CD4+ T cells were purified by magnetic negative isolation, whereas CD8+ TEMRA cells were enriched by FACS. Blood was drawn into EDTA tubes, processed within 24 hours, and PBMCs were isolated by density gradient centrifugation. PBMCs intended for TCR sequencing were frozen in liquid nitrogen and were later thawed in a 37 degrees C water bath. Purity of sorted or isolated CD4+, CD8+ and CD8+ TEMRA cells was at least 90%. A remark on this clonotype: Its target antigen remains unknown. No base qualities exist here, and no much larger clone lies one base off it.

Findings and caveats that apply to the study as a whole: The number of individuals in the TCR sequencing and HLA analysis was recognized as being relatively small.

RNA was extracted using the RNeasy kit, and about 0.5 to 1 ug of the RNA was reverse transcribed with random hexamers. The immunoSEQ multiplex PCR assay, which covers 54 Vbeta and 13 Jbeta segments, was used to amplify TCR beta CDR3 regions. PCR amplification bias was corrected using a synthetic template baseline for primer optimization and computational correction. The paper's data handling went like this. Only productive sequences were kept, with reads annotated to V, D and J genes according to IMGT and analyzed in immunoSEQ Analyzer. Clonality was computed as one minus Shannon entropy normalized by log2 of the number of productive unique sequences. For each patient and control, public and private clones were evaluated within the 100 most prevalent clones. Clones were defined as Susac-specific if absent from the healthy and MS cohorts, from approximately 1,100 published viral clones and from other ImmuneACCESS disease sequences. TCRdb applied fastp at Q25 and MiXCR to the public reads, then kept only in-frame beta chains. Each entry is one CDR3 protein sequence, shown with its most common DNA and genes. What appears here as the V and J calls and clone size reflects TCRdb's work, not the paper's. The table for this sample lists 300,000 or so distinct CDR3 sequences; under 95% of them were counted only once. The ten largest make up about 0.07% of the sample.

From its cysteine to its phenylalanine, the CDR3 spans 16 amino acids. Only the CDR3 portion is preserved as DNA: 48 bases, with reading frame beginning at the first base. At the junction V is shortened by 2 bases and J by 0 bases; bases outside the gene matches: 7. Looking up the germline V gene (reference sequence) yields CDR1 SGHNT and CDR2 YYREEE. The chain uses TRBV5-4 and TRBJ1-2, and 7 junctional nucleotides match TRBD1. The source material was CD4+ T cells from PBMCs. The sequence derives from a human donor with multiple sclerosis. The CDR3 sequence is CASSLIRDSTNYGYTF. Here is the DNA: TGTGCCAGCAGCTTAATCCGGGACAGTACTAACTATGGCTACACCTTC.